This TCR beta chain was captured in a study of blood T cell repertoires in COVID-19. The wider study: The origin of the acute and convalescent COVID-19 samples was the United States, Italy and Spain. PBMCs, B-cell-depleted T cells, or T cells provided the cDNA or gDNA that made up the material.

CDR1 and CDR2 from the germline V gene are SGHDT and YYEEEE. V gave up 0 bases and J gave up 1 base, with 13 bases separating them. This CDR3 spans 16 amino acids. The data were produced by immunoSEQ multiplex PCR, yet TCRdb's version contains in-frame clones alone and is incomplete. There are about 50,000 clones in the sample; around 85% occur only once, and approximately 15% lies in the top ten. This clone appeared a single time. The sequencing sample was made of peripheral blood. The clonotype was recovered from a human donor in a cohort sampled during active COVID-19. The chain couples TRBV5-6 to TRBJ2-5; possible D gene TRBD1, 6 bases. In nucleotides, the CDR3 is TGTGCCAGCAGCTTGGGCCCGGACAGCATCCAAGAGACCCAGTACTTC. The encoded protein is CASSLGPDSIQETQYF.